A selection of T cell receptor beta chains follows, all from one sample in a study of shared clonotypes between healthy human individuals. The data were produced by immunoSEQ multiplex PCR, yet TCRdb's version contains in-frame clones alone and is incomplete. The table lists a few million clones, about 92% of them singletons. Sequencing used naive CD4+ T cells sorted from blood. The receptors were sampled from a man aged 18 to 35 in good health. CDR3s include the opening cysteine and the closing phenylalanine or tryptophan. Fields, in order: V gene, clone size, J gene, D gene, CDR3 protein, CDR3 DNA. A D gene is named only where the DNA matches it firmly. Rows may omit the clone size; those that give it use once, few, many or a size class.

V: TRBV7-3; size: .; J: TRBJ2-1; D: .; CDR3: CASSALGTALPNEQFF; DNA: TGTGCCAGCAGCGCCCTGGGAACAGCGCTTCCCAATGAGCAGTTCTTC
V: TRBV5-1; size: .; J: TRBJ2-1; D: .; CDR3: CASSTGTINWDEQFF; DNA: TGCGCCAGCAGCACTGGGACCATCAATTGGGATGAGCAGTTCTTC
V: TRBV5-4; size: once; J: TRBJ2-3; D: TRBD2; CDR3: CASSHGLAGGSTDTQYF; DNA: TGTGCCAGCAGCCACGGACTAGCGGGAGGTAGCACAGATACGCAGTATTTT
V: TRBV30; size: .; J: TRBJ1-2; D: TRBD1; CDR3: CAWKFGQGRSYTF; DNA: TGTGCCTGGAAGTTCGGACAGGGTAGAAGCTACACCTTC
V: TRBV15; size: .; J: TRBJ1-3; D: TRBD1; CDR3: CATSRGSGQGQGNTIYF; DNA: TGTGCCACCAGCAGAGGGTCGGGACAGGGTCAAGGAAACACCATATATTTT
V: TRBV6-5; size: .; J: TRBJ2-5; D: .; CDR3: CASSGSGSIETQYF; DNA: TGTGCCAGCAGCGGGTCAGGGTCTATAGAGACCCAGTACTTC
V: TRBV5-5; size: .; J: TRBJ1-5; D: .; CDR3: CASSLGGDSNQPQHF; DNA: TGTGCCAGCAGCTTGGGGGGAGATAGCAATCAGCCCCAGCATTTT
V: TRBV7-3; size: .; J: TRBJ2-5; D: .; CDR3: CASSSTGNQETQYF; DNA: TGTGCCAGCAGCTCTACCGGGAACCAAGAGACCCAGTACTTC
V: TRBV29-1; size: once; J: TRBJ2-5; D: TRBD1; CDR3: CSVQTGARETQYF; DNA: TGCAGCGTCCAGACAGGGGCTCGAGAGACCCAGTACTTC
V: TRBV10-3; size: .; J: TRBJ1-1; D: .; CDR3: CAISEGGVTDTEAFF; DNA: TGTGCCATCAGTGAAGGAGGGGTGACGGACACTGAAGCTTTCTTT
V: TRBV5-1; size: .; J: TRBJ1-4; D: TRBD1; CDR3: CASSLSGQGNEKLFF; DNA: TGCGCCAGCAGCTTGTCGGGACAGGGTAATGAAAAACTGTTTTTT
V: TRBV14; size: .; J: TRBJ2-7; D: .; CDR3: CASSQVPDLTAYEQYF; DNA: TGTGCCAGCAGCCAAGTTCCGGACTTAACCGCCTACGAGCAGTACTTC
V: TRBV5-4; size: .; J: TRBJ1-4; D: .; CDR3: CASSLVGGTNEKLFF; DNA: TGTGCCAGCAGCTTGGTTGGGGGTACTAATGAAAAACTGTTTTTT
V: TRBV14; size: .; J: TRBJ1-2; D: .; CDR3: CASSHRDGYTF; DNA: TGTGCCAGCAGCCACAGAGATGGCTACACCTTC
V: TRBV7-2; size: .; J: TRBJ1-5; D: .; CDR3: CASSLVQVNQPQHF; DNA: TGTGCCAGCAGCTTAGTCCAGGTCAATCAGCCCCAGCATTTT
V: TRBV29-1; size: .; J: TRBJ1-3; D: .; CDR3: CSVELEGSGNTIYF; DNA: TGCAGCGTTGAACTTGAAGGCTCTGGAAACACCATATATTTT
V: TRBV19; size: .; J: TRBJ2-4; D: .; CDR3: CASSIPQGVQYF; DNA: TGTGCCAGTAGTATCCCCCAGGGAGTTCAGTACTTC
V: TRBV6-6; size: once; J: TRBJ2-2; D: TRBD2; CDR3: CASTVAGMNTGELFF; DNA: TGTGCCAGCACCGTAGCGGGTATGAACACCGGGGAGCTGTTTTTT
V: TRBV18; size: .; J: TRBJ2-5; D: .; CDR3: CASSPQRQETQYF; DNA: TGTGCCAGCTCACCACAACGACAAGAGACCCAGTACTTC
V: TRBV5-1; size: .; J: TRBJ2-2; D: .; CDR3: CASSWLTRDNTGELFF; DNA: TGCGCCAGCAGCTGGTTGACAAGGGATAACACCGGGGAGCTGTTTTTT
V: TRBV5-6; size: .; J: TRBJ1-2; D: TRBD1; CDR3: CASSDRDRGVNGYTF; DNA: TGTGCCAGCAGCGATCGTGACAGGGGGGTAAATGGCTACACCTTC
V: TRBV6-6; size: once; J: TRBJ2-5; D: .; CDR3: CASSPRERAGETQYF; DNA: TGTGCCAGCAGTCCGAGGGAAAGGGCAGGAGAGACCCAGTACTTC
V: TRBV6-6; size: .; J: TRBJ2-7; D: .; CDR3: CASSQSSYEQYF; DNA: TGTGCCAGCAGTCAGAGCTCCTACGAGCAGTACTTC
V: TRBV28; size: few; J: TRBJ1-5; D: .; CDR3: CASTSGVQPQHF; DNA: TGTGCCAGCACCTCAGGGGTTCAGCCCCAGCATTTT
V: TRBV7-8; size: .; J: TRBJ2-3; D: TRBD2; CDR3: CASSRQAGGTDTQYF; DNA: TGTGCCAGCAGCCGACAAGCGGGGGGAACAGATACGCAGTATTTT
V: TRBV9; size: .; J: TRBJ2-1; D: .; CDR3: CASSVDEGGRSSYNEQFF; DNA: TGTGCCAGCAGCGTAGATGAGGGGGGCCGGAGCTCCTACAATGAGCAGTTCTTC
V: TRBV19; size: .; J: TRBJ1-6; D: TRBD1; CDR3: CASSDGTGNSPLHF; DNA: TGTGCCAGTAGTGACGGGACAGGTAATTCACCCCTCCACTTT
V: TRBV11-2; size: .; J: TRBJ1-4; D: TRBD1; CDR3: CASSLGTGNEKLFF; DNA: TGTGCCAGCAGCCTAGGGACAGGGAATGAAAAACTGTTTTTT
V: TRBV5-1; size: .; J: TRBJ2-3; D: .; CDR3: CASSLESAPTDTQYF; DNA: TGCGCCAGCAGCTTGGAATCTGCTCCCACAGATACGCAGTATTTT
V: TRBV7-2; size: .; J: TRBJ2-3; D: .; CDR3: CASSPRDTQYF; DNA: TGTGCCAGCAGCCCTAGGGATACGCAGTATTTT
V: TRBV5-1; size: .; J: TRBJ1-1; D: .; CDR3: CASSRGTENTEAFF; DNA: TGCGCCAGCAGCCGGGGGACCGAGAACACTGAAGCTTTCTTT
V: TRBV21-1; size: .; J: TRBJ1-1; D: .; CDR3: CASSATGLKGSEAFF; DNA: TGTGCCAGCAGCGCGACAGGCCTCAAGGGGAGTGAAGCTTTCTTT
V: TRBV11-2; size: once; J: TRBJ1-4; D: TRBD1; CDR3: CASSFDRGNEKLFF; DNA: TGTGCCAGCAGCTTTGACAGGGGGAATGAAAAACTGTTTTTT
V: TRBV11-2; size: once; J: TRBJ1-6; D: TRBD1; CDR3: CASSPRPGQVNSPLHF; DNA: TGTGCCAGCAGCCCTCGACCGGGACAGGTTAATTCACCCCTCCACTTT
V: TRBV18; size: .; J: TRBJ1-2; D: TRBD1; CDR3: CASSRDRENYGYTF; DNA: TGTGCCAGCTCACGAGACAGGGAGAACTATGGCTACACCTTC
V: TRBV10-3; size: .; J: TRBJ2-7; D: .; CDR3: CAISEGGGLPEQYF; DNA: TGTGCCATCAGTGAGGGGGGGGGCCTCCCCGAGCAGTACTTC
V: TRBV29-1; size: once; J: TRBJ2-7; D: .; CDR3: CSVEKGFNEQYF; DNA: TGCAGCGTTGAAAAGGGGTTCAACGAGCAGTACTTC
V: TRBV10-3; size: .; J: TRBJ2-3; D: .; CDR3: CAAGETDTQYF; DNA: TGTGCCGCCGGAGAAACAGATACGCAGTATTTT
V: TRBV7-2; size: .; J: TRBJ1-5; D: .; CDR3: CASSFQGIQPQHF; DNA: TGTGCCAGCAGCTTCCAGGGGATTCAGCCCCAGCATTTT
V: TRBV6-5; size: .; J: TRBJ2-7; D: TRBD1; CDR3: CASSIYTGDYEQYF; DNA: TGTGCCAGCAGCATATACACAGGGGACTACGAGCAGTACTTC
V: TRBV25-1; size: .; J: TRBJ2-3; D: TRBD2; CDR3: CASSEFLGGRGDTQYF; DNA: TGTGCCAGCAGTGAATTCCTCGGCGGGAGAGGAGATACGCAGTATTTT
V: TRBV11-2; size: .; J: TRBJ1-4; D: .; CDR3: CASSLNEKLFF; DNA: TGTGCCAGCAGCTTAAATGAAAAACTGTTTTTT
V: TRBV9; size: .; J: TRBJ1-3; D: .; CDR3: CASSVLGVSGNTIYF; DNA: TGTGCCAGCAGCGTTCTGGGAGTCTCTGGAAACACCATATATTTT
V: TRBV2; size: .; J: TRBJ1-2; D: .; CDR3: CASSVHRALANYGYTF; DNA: TGTGCCAGCAGTGTCCACAGGGCCTTAGCTAACTATGGCTACACCTTC
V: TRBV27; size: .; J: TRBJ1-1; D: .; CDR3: CASSLLGNTEAFF; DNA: TGTGCCAGCAGCCTGTTGGGGAACACTGAAGCTTTCTTT
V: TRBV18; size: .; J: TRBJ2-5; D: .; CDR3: CASSPAGETQYF; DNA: TGTGCCAGCTCACCGGCGGGAGAGACCCAGTACTTC
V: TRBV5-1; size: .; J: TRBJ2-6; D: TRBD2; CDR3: CASSLALGLAGADSGANVLTF; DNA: TGCGCCAGCAGCTTGGCCCTCGGGCTAGCGGGGGCCGACTCTGGGGCCAACGTCCTGACTTTC
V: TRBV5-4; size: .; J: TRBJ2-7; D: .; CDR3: CASSGPQTPPYEQYF; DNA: TGTGCCAGCAGCGGGCCACAGACCCCCCCCTACGAGCAGTACTTC
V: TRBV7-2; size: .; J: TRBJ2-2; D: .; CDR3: CASSPSTGELFF; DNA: TGTGCCAGCAGCCCGTCGACCGGGGAGCTGTTTTTT
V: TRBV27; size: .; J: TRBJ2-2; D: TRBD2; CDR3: CASSHKASGGDKSNTGELFF; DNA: TGTGCCAGCAGTCATAAAGCTAGCGGGGGGGACAAATCGAACACCGGGGAGCTGTTTTTT
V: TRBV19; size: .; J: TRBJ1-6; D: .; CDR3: CASSSGVDGFNSPLHF; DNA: TGTGCCAGTAGTAGTGGGGTGGACGGTTTTAATTCACCCCTCCACTTT
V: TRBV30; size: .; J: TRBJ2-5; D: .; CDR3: CAWGRLAAETQYF; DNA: TGTGCCTGGGGGAGGCTGGCGGCGGAGACCCAGTACTTC
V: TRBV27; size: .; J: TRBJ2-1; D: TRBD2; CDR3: CASSLQGLAEFF; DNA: TGTGCCAGCAGTTTACAGGGACTAGCGGAATTCTTC
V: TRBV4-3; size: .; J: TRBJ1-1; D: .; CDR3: CASSLDPGVTEAFF; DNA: TGCGCCAGCAGCCTCGATCCAGGGGTCACTGAAGCTTTCTTT